This TCR beta chain was sequenced in a study of tumor and adjacent non-tumor tissue in lung cancer. Study details: On average, productive TCRbeta reads reached some 4.2 million per sample.

This CDR3 is built from 15 residues. With 5 bases removed from V and 1 base from J, the gap between germline ends came to 15 bases. CDR1 is DFQATT and CDR2 is SNEGSKA in the germline V gene (reference sequence). TCRbeta libraries were built with three rounds of nested PCR, modified from ARM-PCR. MiXCR, applied by TCRdb to the multiplex PCR reads, yields one record per CDR3 protein. The table has 220,000 or so distinct CDR3 sequences, 71% seen once; the top ten hold around 25%. RNA was extracted from bulk tissue without any cell sorting. Notes on the study in general: Compared with tumor, normal lung showed significantly lower TCR diversity.

Notes on this clonotype: Its target is not known.

The chain joins TRBV20-1 to TRBJ2-1; possible D gene TRBD1, 5 bases. The TCR comes from a man between 60 and 75 years old with non-small cell lung cancer. Sequencing was done on a sample of lung tumor tissue. The CDR3 loop is CSARQGVRSYNEQFF. As DNA, the CDR3 is TGCAGTGCTCGCCAGGGCGTTAGGTCCTACAATGAGCAGTTCTTC.